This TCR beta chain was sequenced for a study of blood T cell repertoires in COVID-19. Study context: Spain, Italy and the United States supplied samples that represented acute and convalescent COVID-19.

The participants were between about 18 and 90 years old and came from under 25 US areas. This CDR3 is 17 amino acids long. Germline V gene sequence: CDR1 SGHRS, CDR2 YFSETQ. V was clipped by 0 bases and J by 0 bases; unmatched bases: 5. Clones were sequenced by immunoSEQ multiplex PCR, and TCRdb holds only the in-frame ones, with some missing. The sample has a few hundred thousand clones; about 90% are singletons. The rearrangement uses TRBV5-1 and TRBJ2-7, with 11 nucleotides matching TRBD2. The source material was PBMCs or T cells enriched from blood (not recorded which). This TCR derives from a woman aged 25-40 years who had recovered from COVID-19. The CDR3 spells CASSLVASGRSSYEQYF. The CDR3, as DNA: TGCGCCAGCAGCTTGGTGGCTAGCGGGAGGAGCTCCTACGAGCAGTACTTC.